The rows below give T cell receptor beta chains drawn from one sample of a study of CD4 T cells in relation to SARS-CoV-2 and coronaviruses. Some clones are missing from TCRdb's copy, which holds only in-frame ones; the method was immunoSEQ multiplex PCR. This sample has over 35,000 clones, with under 85% found just once. Their antigens are not known. Source material: memory CD4+ T cells from PBMCs, cultured in vitro. These receptor sequences come from an adult with COVID-19. Each CDR3 is given with its conserved first and last residue. D genes are given only for firm matches. The listing skips clone size in some rows; elsewhere it reads once, few, many or a size class.

abundance: NA; d_gene: NA; v_gene: TRBV6-5; j_gene: TRBJ1-1; CDR3nt: TGTGCCAGCAGTCGACAGAACACTGAAGCTTTCTTT; CDR3aa: CASSRQNTEAFF
abundance: NA; d_gene: NA; v_gene: TRBV27; j_gene: TRBJ2-7; CDR3nt: TGTGCCAGCTCCCCTTCGGGCTTTAACCCCTCCTACGAGCAGTACTTC; CDR3aa: CASSPSGFNPSYEQYF
abundance: few; d_gene: NA; v_gene: TRBV5-4; j_gene: TRBJ2-2; CDR3nt: TGTGCCAGCAGCTTGGGGGGTAGCGGCACCGGGGAGCTGTTTTTT; CDR3aa: CASSLGGSGTGELFF
abundance: few; d_gene: NA; v_gene: TRBV2; j_gene: TRBJ1-5; CDR3nt: TGTGCCAGCAGTGACCCGAATCAGCCCCAGCATTTT; CDR3aa: CASSDPNQPQHF
abundance: few; d_gene: TRBD1; v_gene: TRBV28; j_gene: TRBJ1-6; CDR3nt: TGTGCCAGCAGTCGCCCGGGACAGGGCCATTCACCCCTCCACTTT; CDR3aa: CASSRPGQGHSPLHF
abundance: NA; d_gene: NA; v_gene: TRBV18; j_gene: TRBJ1-4; CDR3nt: TGTGCCAGCTCACCTGCATTCGGGCGCGATGAAAAACTGTTTTTT; CDR3aa: CASSPAFGRDEKLFF
abundance: NA; d_gene: TRBD2; v_gene: TRBV28; j_gene: TRBJ2-1; CDR3nt: TGTGCCAGCAGTTCATCGACTAGCTGGGGGACTGAGCAGTTCTTC; CDR3aa: CASSSSTSWGTEQFF
abundance: NA; d_gene: TRBD1; v_gene: TRBV7-9; j_gene: TRBJ1-1; CDR3nt: TGTGCCAGCAGCCTGGGACAGGGGTACACTGAAGCTTTCTTT; CDR3aa: CASSLGQGYTEAFF
abundance: NA; d_gene: NA; v_gene: TRBV21-1; j_gene: TRBJ1-6; CDR3nt: TGTGCCAGCAGCAAGTGGGTACGGGCTTCACCCCTCCACTTT; CDR3aa: CASSKWVRASPLHF
abundance: NA; d_gene: TRBD2; v_gene: TRBV15; j_gene: TRBJ2-7; CDR3nt: TGTGCCACCAGCAGAGGAGGATCGGGACTAGCCGACACCTACGAGCAGTACTTC; CDR3aa: CATSRGGSGLADTYEQYF
abundance: NA; d_gene: NA; v_gene: TRBV28; j_gene: TRBJ1-5; CDR3nt: TGTGCCAGCAGTTTGAGTGGTTGGTCGGGGGCAGCCCAGCATTTT; CDR3aa: CASSLSGWSGAAQHF
abundance: NA; d_gene: TRBD2; v_gene: TRBV7-2; j_gene: TRBJ2-3; CDR3nt: TGTGCCAGCAGCTTAGCGCTCCTAGCGGGAGGGAAAGCAGATACGCAGTATTTT; CDR3aa: CASSLALLAGGKADTQYF
abundance: NA; d_gene: NA; v_gene: TRBV4-1; j_gene: TRBJ1-4; CDR3nt: TGCGCCAGCAGCTTAAGCCTTAATGAAAAACTGTTTTTT; CDR3aa: CASSLSLNEKLFF
abundance: few; d_gene: NA; v_gene: TRBV5-5; j_gene: TRBJ1-5; CDR3nt: TGTGCCAGCAGCTTGCGACAAGAGATCAATCAGCCCCAGCATTTT; CDR3aa: CASSLRQEINQPQHF
abundance: once; d_gene: NA; v_gene: TRBV2; j_gene: TRBJ1-2; CDR3nt: TGTGCCAGCAGTGAGTTCAGGAACTATGGCTACACCTTC; CDR3aa: CASSEFRNYGYTF
abundance: NA; d_gene: NA; v_gene: TRBV20-1; j_gene: TRBJ2-7; CDR3nt: TGCAGTGCTGGTGGCACTGGGATGTACTACGAGCAGTACTTC; CDR3aa: CSAGGTGMYYEQYF
abundance: NA; d_gene: TRBD2; v_gene: TRBV4-3; j_gene: TRBJ2-1; CDR3nt: TGCGCCAGCAGCCATCCACTAGCGGGAGAGGGCAATGAGCAGTTCTTC; CDR3aa: CASSHPLAGEGNEQFF
abundance: NA; d_gene: NA; v_gene: TRBV7-8; j_gene: TRBJ2-5; CDR3nt: TGTGCCAGCAGAGGGGGGATGTATGAGACCCAGTACTTC; CDR3aa: CASRGGMYETQYF
abundance: NA; d_gene: NA; v_gene: TRBV6-6; j_gene: TRBJ1-5; CDR3nt: TGTGCCAGCACCGAAGGACGGTTCAATCAGCCCCAGCATTTT; CDR3aa: CASTEGRFNQPQHF
abundance: NA; d_gene: NA; v_gene: TRBV28; j_gene: TRBJ1-2; CDR3nt: TGTGCCAGCAACCGACAGTCTAACTATGGCTACACCTTC; CDR3aa: CASNRQSNYGYTF
abundance: few; d_gene: NA; v_gene: TRBV7-8; j_gene: TRBJ1-4; CDR3nt: TGTGCCAGCAGCCGTACAAACTTCAGAGACAATGAAAAACTGTTTTTT; CDR3aa: CASSRTNFRDNEKLFF
abundance: NA; d_gene: NA; v_gene: TRBV13; j_gene: TRBJ2-7; CDR3nt: TGTGCCAGCAGCTTAGGACAAGCGAGGTACGAGCAGTACTTC; CDR3aa: CASSLGQARYEQYF
abundance: NA; d_gene: TRBD1; v_gene: TRBV5-1; j_gene: TRBJ2-3; CDR3nt: TGCGCCAGCAGCCCCGGGACAGGGGGCCAAGATACGCAGTATTTT; CDR3aa: CASSPGTGGQDTQYF
abundance: medium-sized; d_gene: TRBD1; v_gene: TRBV5-1; j_gene: TRBJ1-2; CDR3nt: TGCGCCAGCAACCCCGGGACAGGGTCAATCGTTGGCTACACCTTC; CDR3aa: CASNPGTGSIVGYTF
abundance: once; d_gene: TRBD1; v_gene: TRBV18; j_gene: TRBJ1-4; CDR3nt: TGTGCCAGCTCACCGGGACAGGGGAATGAAAAACTGTTTTTT; CDR3aa: CASSPGQGNEKLFF
abundance: NA; d_gene: TRBD1; v_gene: TRBV6-5; j_gene: TRBJ1-2; CDR3nt: TGTGCCAGCAGCCATCTGGGACAGAGCTATGGCTACACCTTC; CDR3aa: CASSHLGQSYGYTF
abundance: NA; d_gene: TRBD1; v_gene: TRBV30; j_gene: TRBJ1-4; CDR3nt: TGTGCCTGGAGGGGACAGGGAGATGAAAAACTGTTTTTT; CDR3aa: CAWRGQGDEKLFF
abundance: few; d_gene: NA; v_gene: TRBV30; j_gene: TRBJ1-6; CDR3nt: TGTGCCTGGAAACCGGGACACAAATGGAGTTCACCCCTCCACTTT; CDR3aa: CAWKPGHKWSSPLHF
abundance: NA; d_gene: NA; v_gene: TRBV6-5; j_gene: TRBJ1-4; CDR3nt: TGTGCCACCTCGCCGTCAACTAATGAAAAACTGTTTTTT; CDR3aa: CATSPSTNEKLFF
abundance: once; d_gene: NA; v_gene: TRBV28; j_gene: TRBJ1-1; CDR3nt: TGTGCCAGCAGCTTCACGGGGAACACTGAAGCTTTCTTT; CDR3aa: CASSFTGNTEAFF
abundance: NA; d_gene: NA; v_gene: TRBV21-1; j_gene: TRBJ2-2; CDR3nt: TGTGCCAGCAGCAAAGGGCGGAGTAACCGCCTAGCGGGAGCGTCTGGCGGGGAGCTGTTTTTT; CDR3aa: CASSKGRSNRLAGASGGELFF
abundance: once; d_gene: NA; v_gene: TRBV6-5; j_gene: TRBJ2-6; CDR3nt: TGTGCCAGCAGTTGGGGCGGGGCTTCTGGGGCCAACGTCCTGACTTTC; CDR3aa: CASSWGGASGANVLTF
abundance: NA; d_gene: TRBD2; v_gene: TRBV19; j_gene: TRBJ2-1; CDR3nt: TGTGCCAGTAGTTCGGCTAGCGGGAGTCCCCGACCCTACAATGAGCAGTTCTTC; CDR3aa: CASSSASGSPRPYNEQFF
abundance: NA; d_gene: TRBD2; v_gene: TRBV30; j_gene: TRBJ2-1; CDR3nt: TGTGCCTGGAGTGGTTTAGCGGGGGTCAATGAGCAGTTCTTC; CDR3aa: CAWSGLAGVNEQFF
abundance: once; d_gene: NA; v_gene: TRBV15; j_gene: TRBJ1-6; CDR3nt: TGTGCCACCAGCAAAGGATGGGATTCACCCCTCCACTTT; CDR3aa: CATSKGWDSPLHF
abundance: NA; d_gene: TRBD1; v_gene: TRBV6-5; j_gene: TRBJ2-3; CDR3nt: TGTGCCAGCGGGACAGGGACGGATACGCAGTATTTT; CDR3aa: CASGTGTDTQYF
abundance: NA; d_gene: TRBD2; v_gene: TRBV18; j_gene: TRBJ2-3; CDR3nt: TGTGCCAGCTCACCACCCCTAGCGGGAGCGACAGATACGCAGTATTTT; CDR3aa: CASSPPLAGATDTQYF
abundance: NA; d_gene: NA; v_gene: TRBV5-4; j_gene: TRBJ2-7; CDR3nt: TGTGCCAGCAGCTCCCCGGGACCAACGGCACGGGAGCAGTACTTC; CDR3aa: CASSSPGPTAREQYF
abundance: NA; d_gene: NA; v_gene: TRBV3-1/TRBV3-2; j_gene: TRBJ2-2; CDR3nt: TGTGCCAGCAGCAACAGGGTAGCCGGGGAGCTGTTTTTT; CDR3aa: CASSNRVAGELFF
abundance: NA; d_gene: NA; v_gene: TRBV3-1/TRBV3-2; j_gene: TRBJ1-3; CDR3nt: TGTGCCAGCAGCCCAAGGGGACATCGGCGCTCTGGAAACACCATATATTTT; CDR3aa: CASSPRGHRRSGNTIYF
abundance: NA; d_gene: NA; v_gene: TRBV6-6; j_gene: TRBJ1-4; CDR3nt: TGTGCCAGCAGTTACCGGCAAGATAATGAAAAACTGTTTTTT; CDR3aa: CASSYRQDNEKLFF
abundance: few; d_gene: NA; v_gene: TRBV18; j_gene: TRBJ2-3; CDR3nt: TGTGCCAGCTCACAAAGGACAGATACGCAGTATTTT; CDR3aa: CASSQRTDTQYF
abundance: NA; d_gene: NA; v_gene: TRBV5-5; j_gene: TRBJ1-5; CDR3nt: TGTGCCAGCAGCCGAGGCCCAGGGCAGAATCAGCCCCAGCATTTT; CDR3aa: CASSRGPGQNQPQHF
abundance: NA; d_gene: NA; v_gene: TRBV30; j_gene: TRBJ2-7; CDR3nt: TGTGCCTGGAGTGGGACAGTGCCAAACTACGAGCAGTACTTC; CDR3aa: CAWSGTVPNYEQYF
abundance: NA; d_gene: TRBD2; v_gene: TRBV19; j_gene: TRBJ2-4; CDR3nt: TGTGCCAGTAGTACACGACTAGCGGGAGGGCCCCTAGCCAAAAACATTCAGTACTTC; CDR3aa: CASSTRLAGGPLAKNIQYF
abundance: NA; d_gene: NA; v_gene: TRBV5-4; j_gene: TRBJ2-2; CDR3nt: TGTGCCAGCAGCCCTTACGAGCAGACCGGGGAGCTGTTTTTT; CDR3aa: CASSPYEQTGELFF
abundance: NA; d_gene: TRBD1; v_gene: TRBV12-5; j_gene: TRBJ2-7; CDR3nt: TGTGCTAGTGGTCTTGAGCGACAGGGGGCCTTTTCGGGGGGGGAGCAGTACTTC; CDR3aa: CASGLERQGAFSGGEQYF
abundance: NA; d_gene: NA; v_gene: TRBV6-5; j_gene: TRBJ2-3; CDR3nt: TGTGCCAGCAGACGACCAGGTGGCACAGATACGCAGTATTTT; CDR3aa: CASRRPGGTDTQYF
abundance: NA; d_gene: TRBD1; v_gene: TRBV15; j_gene: TRBJ1-2; CDR3nt: TGTGCCACCAGCCCTTTACGGGGCAGGGACAGCTATGGCTACACCTTC; CDR3aa: CATSPLRGRDSYGYTF
abundance: NA; d_gene: TRBD2; v_gene: TRBV7-9; j_gene: TRBJ2-1; CDR3nt: TGTGCCAGCAGCTTAGGACTAGCGGGAGGGGATGAGCAGTTCTTC; CDR3aa: CASSLGLAGGDEQFF
abundance: NA; d_gene: TRBD1; v_gene: TRBV3-1/TRBV3-2; j_gene: TRBJ1-4; CDR3nt: TGTGCCAGCAGCCTAAGAGGACAGGGGGAAGGGGAAAAACTGTTTTTT; CDR3aa: CASSLRGQGEGEKLFF
abundance: NA; d_gene: NA; v_gene: TRBV20-1; j_gene: TRBJ2-1; CDR3nt: TGCAGTGCTACCTTTGGAGCCCAGAGGTTCTTC; CDR3aa: CSATFGAQRFF
abundance: NA; d_gene: NA; v_gene: TRBV2; j_gene: TRBJ1-5; CDR3nt: TGTGCCAGCAGACGGACAGTCGGGGAGCCCCAGCATTTT; CDR3aa: CASRRTVGEPQHF
abundance: NA; d_gene: NA; v_gene: TRBV15; j_gene: TRBJ2-1; CDR3nt: TGTGCCACCAGCAGAGATCCCCAAGTTGAGCAGTTCTTC; CDR3aa: CATSRDPQVEQFF
abundance: NA; d_gene: TRBD2; v_gene: TRBV19; j_gene: TRBJ2-5; CDR3nt: TGTGCCAGTAGTATAGAAGGGACTAGCGGGAGGGAGACCCAGTACTTC; CDR3aa: CASSIEGTSGRETQYF
abundance: NA; d_gene: TRBD2; v_gene: TRBV24-1; j_gene: TRBJ2-1; CDR3nt: TGTGCCACCAGTGCTCAACCCGGGACTAGCGGGATCAATGAGCAGTTCTTC; CDR3aa: CATSAQPGTSGINEQFF
abundance: NA; d_gene: NA; v_gene: TRBV7-9; j_gene: TRBJ1-1; CDR3nt: TGTGCCAGCAGCTTAGAGGGTTTGGCGACTGAAGCTTTCTTT; CDR3aa: CASSLEGLATEAFF